This T cell receptor (beta chain) was found in a study of cytomegalovirus exposure and HLA in healthy donors. At the level of the study: An earlier analysis found under 130 million unique TCR beta sequences from about 190 million T cells. Overall study results and limits: The study listed approximately 160 cytomegalovirus-associated TCR beta chains.

A note on this clone: Its matching antigen is unknown. The same CDR3 arises from other DNA sequences in this sample as well.

The CDR3 has 15 residues. The J segment lost 0 bases and the V segment lost 4 bases, leaving 4 bases of the junction unmatched. The germline CDR1 and CDR2 sequences are SEHNR and FQNEAQ (reference sequence). The PCR ran on 60 Vbeta and 13 Jbeta primers. Using immunoSEQ multiplex PCR, the repertoire was profiled, and TCRdb retains in-frame clones only, with some absent. Of tens of thousands of clones listed, about 84% are singletons. This chain connects TRBV7-9 to TRBJ2-3, with 7 bases identical to TRBD1. This clonotype was sampled from a young man in good health and CMV-seronegative. Sequencing was done on a sample of PBMCs. The CDR3 region has the DNA TGTGCCAGCAGCTCAGACAGGGCTAGCACAGATACGCAGTATTTT. It translates to CASSSDRASTDTQYF.